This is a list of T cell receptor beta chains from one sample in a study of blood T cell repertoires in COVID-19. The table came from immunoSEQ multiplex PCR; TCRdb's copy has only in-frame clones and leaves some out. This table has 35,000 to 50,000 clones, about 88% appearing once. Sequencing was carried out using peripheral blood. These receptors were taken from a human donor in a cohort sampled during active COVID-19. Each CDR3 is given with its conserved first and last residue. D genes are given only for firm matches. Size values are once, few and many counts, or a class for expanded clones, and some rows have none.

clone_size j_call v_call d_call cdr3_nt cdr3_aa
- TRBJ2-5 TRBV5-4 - TGTGCCAGCAGCTCCCCCCCAGGGAAGGGAAGGGAGACCCAGTACTTC CASSSPPGKGRETQYF
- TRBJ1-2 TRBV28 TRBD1 TGTGCCAGCATTTCACAGGGGGCCGGCTACACCTTC CASISQGAGYTF
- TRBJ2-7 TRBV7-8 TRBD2 TGTGCCAGCAGCTCGACGGGACTAGCAAGCGGGCAGTACTTC CASSSTGLASGQYF
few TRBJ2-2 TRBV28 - TGTGCCAGCAGTTTAGAGGGCGAGGGAACCGGGGAGCTGTTTTTT CASSLEGEGTGELFF
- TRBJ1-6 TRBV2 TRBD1 TGTGCCAGCAGTAGTGAGCAGACAGGGGTTTCTTCACCCCTCCACTTT CASSSEQTGVSSPLHF
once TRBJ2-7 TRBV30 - - CAWSVGQGIRYF
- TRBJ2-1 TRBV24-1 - TGTGCCACCAGTGCAGGAAAACTTCGCAATGAGCAGTTCTTC CATSAGKLRNEQFF
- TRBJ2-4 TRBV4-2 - TGTGCCAGCAGCCAAGATTGGAGGGCGAGCCTAGCCAAAAACATTCAGTACTTC CASSQDWRASLAKNIQYF
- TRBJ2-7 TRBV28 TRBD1 TGTGCCAGCAGTCTAAGGGACAGGGGAGGCTACGAGCAGTACTTC CASSLRDRGGYEQYF
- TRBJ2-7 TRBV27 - TGTGCCAGCAAGCCCGGGTTTGGTAGCTCCTACGAGCAGTACTTC CASKPGFGSSYEQYF